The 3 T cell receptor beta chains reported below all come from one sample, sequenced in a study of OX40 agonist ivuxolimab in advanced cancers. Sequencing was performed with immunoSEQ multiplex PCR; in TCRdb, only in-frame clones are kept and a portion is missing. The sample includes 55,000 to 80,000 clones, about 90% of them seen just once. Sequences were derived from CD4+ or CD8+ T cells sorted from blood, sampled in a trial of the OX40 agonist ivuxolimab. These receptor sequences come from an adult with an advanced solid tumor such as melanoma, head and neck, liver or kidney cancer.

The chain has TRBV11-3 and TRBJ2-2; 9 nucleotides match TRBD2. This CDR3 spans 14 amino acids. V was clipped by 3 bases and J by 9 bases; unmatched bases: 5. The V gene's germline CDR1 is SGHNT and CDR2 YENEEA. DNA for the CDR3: TGTGCCAGCAGCTTCCTAGCGGGATCCCGGGAGCTGTTTTTT. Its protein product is CASSFLAGSRELFF.

CDR3 sequence (DNA): TGTGCCAGCAGTTGGACTGGGCGGCGGGCATACAATGAGCAGTTCTTC. Encoded protein: CASSWTGRRAYNEQFF. J is TRBJ2-1 and V is TRBV27; perhaps TRBD2 as D (5 bases). Trimming stripped 4 bases from V and 4 bases from J, with 17 bases between. The CDR3 extends over 16 amino acids. Germline loops: CDR1 MNHEY, CDR2 SMNVEV (reference sequence).

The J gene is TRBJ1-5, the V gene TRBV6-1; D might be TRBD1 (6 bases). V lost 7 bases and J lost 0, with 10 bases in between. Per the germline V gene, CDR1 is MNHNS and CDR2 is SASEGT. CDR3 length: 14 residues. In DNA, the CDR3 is TGTGCCAGCATGGGGGCCCATAGCAATCAGCCCCAGCATTTT. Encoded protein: CASMGAHSNQPQHF.